Sequencing of this T cell receptor beta chain was carried out in a study of OX40 agonist ivuxolimab in advanced cancers. As for the study in general: The drug used for patients, ivuxolimab, was an agonistic anti-OX40 (CD134) antibody. Of the patients, three showed partial responses, one with hepatocellular carcinoma and two with cutaneous melanoma.

This CDR3 region has 16 residues. Per the germline V gene, CDR1 is SEHNR and CDR2 is FQNEAQ (reference sequence). V lost 4 bases and J lost 3, with 19 bases in between. Broader study findings: Doses of 0.1 to 3.0 mg/kg were accompanied by clonal expansion of CD4+ and CD8+ blood T cells by week 6.

Profiled with immunoSEQ multiplex PCR; TCRdb holds only in-frame clones, not every one. The repertoire has about 73,000 clones, roughly nine tenths of them found once; the top ten carry roughly a tenth. Collection of blood occurred at baseline, at cycle 4 day 1, and at cycle 7 day 1. To note about this clone: The antigen is unknown.

The sample here was CD4+ or CD8+ T cells sorted from blood, taken in a trial of the OX40 agonist ivuxolimab. This TCR was sampled from an adult with an advanced solid tumor such as melanoma, head and neck, liver or kidney cancer. This sequence joins TRBV7-9 and TRBJ2-7, with D perhaps TRBD1 or TRBD2 (7 bases each). The CDR3 DNA reads TGTGCCAGCAGCTCAGACAGCGGGACAGCCTACTACGAGCAGTACTTC. Translating it yields CASSSDSGTAYYEQYF. The variable domain in full, completed from reference TRBV7-9 and TRBJ2-7, reads DTGVSQNPRHKITKRGQNVTFRCDPISEHNRLYWYRQTLGQGPEFLTYFQNEAQLEKSRLLSDRFSAERPKGSFSTLEIQRTEQGDSAMYLCASSSDSGTAYYEQYFGPGTRLTVT.